A selection of T cell receptor beta chains follows, all from one sample in a study of T cell responses to AZD1222 COVID-19 vaccine. TCRdb keeps only in-frame clones here, not all; method: immunoSEQ multiplex PCR. The sample lists more than 85,000 clones, roughly 80% occurring once. This sample comprised peripheral blood, obtained on day 0 of AZD1222 vaccination. These receptors all come from an adult in good health. The CDR3 runs from the conserved cysteine through the conserved F or W.

>TRBV4-3|TRBJ1-2
CASSQDPRADGYTF
>TRBV12-5|TRBJ2-7
CASGFGYDRGQYF
>TRBV12-3/TRBV12-4|TRBJ1-1
CASSFTGEAFF
>TRBV30|TRBJ2-1
CAWTRGRDRIYNEQFF
>TRBV27|TRBJ2-5
CASSLSRRSYQETQYF
>TRBV6-2/TRBV6-3|TRBJ1-1
CASSYSSGMGTEAFF
>TRBV6-5|TRBJ2-7
CASSYSGQGSYEQYF
>TRBV27|TRBJ1-2
CASSLGLNYGYTF
>TRBV5-4|TRBJ2-3
CASSSRLAGGVTDTQYF
>TRBV5-1|TRBJ1-1
CASSSRGQGGQNTEAFF
>TRBV23-1|TRBJ2-1
CASSPKGSDSYNEQFF
>TRBV3-1/TRBV3-2|TRBJ1-2
CASSQEGDRQAANYGYTF
>TRBV4-1|TRBJ1-4
CASSRAATNEKLFF
>TRBV19|TRBJ1-2
CASSPVRLDRGYGYTF
>TRBV4-2|TRBJ2-3
CASSQDHRGSTGTDTQYF
>TRBV13|TRBJ1-6
CASSLGTGTSPLHF
>TRBV19|TRBJ1-2
CASSQPGGYGYTF
>TRBV9|TRBJ2-7
CASSVGSGGHTYEQYF
>TRBV7-8|TRBJ1-2
CASSPRSGVALYGYTF
>TRBV5-1|TRBJ2-3
CASSLYRDLSYF
>TRBV25-1|TRBJ1-1
CASSDRPDGGTEAFF
>TRBV7-2|TRBJ1-2
CASSSGGTGPGGYTF
>TRBV18|TRBJ2-2
CASSPLQGNTGELFF
>TRBV6-4|TRBJ1-2
CASSDILIGGIGTVFPINYGYTF
>TRBV18|TRBJ1-1
CASSPFGGQRNTEAFF
>TRBV4-1|TRBJ2-7
CASSQAMLREQYF
>TRBV6-2/TRBV6-3|TRBJ2-1
CASSISHNEQFF
>TRBV15|TRBJ1-5
CATSRVLGYDNQPQHF
>TRBV19|TRBJ2-2
CASSKGRGRTGELFF
>TRBV20-1|TRBJ2-5
CSGRAQETQYF
>TRBV9|TRBJ1-2
CASSAGNPSWDYGYTF
>TRBV4-1|TRBJ2-3
CASSQEGSGGATDTQYF
>TRBV15|TRBJ2-5
CATGLVGIQETQYF
>TRBV6-5|TRBJ1-5
CASSYRRVGQPQHF
>TRBV6-5|TRBJ2-5
CASRLAGVETQYF
>TRBV7-9|TRBJ1-3
CASSLAWAGSTGNTIYF
>TRBV5-1|TRBJ2-5
CASSLANRVPQETQYF
>TRBV19|TRBJ1-5
CATERQPNSNQPQHF
>TRBV4-2|TRBJ2-3
CASSQMGTDTQYF
>TRBV10-2|TRBJ1-3
CASSVGQADSGNTIYF
>TRBV7-2|TRBJ1-2
CASSLMIAKNGYTF
>TRBV7-9|TRBJ2-5
CASSLGGNQETQYF